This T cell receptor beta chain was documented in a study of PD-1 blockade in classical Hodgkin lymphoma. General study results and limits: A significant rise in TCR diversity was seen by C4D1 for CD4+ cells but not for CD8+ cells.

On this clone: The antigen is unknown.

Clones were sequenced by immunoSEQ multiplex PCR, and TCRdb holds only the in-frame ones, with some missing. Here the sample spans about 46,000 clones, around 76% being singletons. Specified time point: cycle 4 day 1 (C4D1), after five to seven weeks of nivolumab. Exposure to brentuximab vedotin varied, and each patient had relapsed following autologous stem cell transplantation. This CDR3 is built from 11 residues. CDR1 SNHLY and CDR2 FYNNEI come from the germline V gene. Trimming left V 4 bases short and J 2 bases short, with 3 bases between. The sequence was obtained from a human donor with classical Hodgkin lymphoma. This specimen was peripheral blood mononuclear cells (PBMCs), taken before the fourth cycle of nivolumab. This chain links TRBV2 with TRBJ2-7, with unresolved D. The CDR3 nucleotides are TGTGCCAGCAGTGTGGCCTACGAGCAGTACTTC. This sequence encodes CASSVAYEQYF.